This is a list of T cell receptor beta chains from one sample in a study of T cells in Graves' hyperthyroidism and ophthalmopathy. TCRdb independently ran MiXCR on the multiplex PCR reads; one entry per CDR3 protein. The sample records 300,000 to 450,000 distinct CDR3 sequences, about 12% being singletons. The sequencing input was blood. The receptors shown here come from a woman younger than 35 with Graves' hyperthyroidism. The CDR3 runs from the conserved cysteine through the conserved F or W. The order of the fields is D gene, J gene, V gene, clone size, CDR3 protein, CDR3 DNA. The D gene is left open where the match is weak. Some rows mark clone size as missing; the rest say once, few, many or name a class of expanded clone.

D gene: .
J gene: TRBJ2-5
V gene: TRBV7-9
clone size: many
CDR3 protein: CASSFSWQETQYF
CDR3 DNA: TGTGCCAGCAGCTTTTCCTGGCAAGAGACCCAGTACTTC

D gene: TRBD2
J gene: TRBJ2-2
V gene: TRBV29-1
clone size: many
CDR3 protein: CSGGGLAGGTGRELFF
CDR3 DNA: TGCAGCGGTGGGGGACTAGCGGGCGGCACGGGAAGGGAGCTGTTTTTT

D gene: TRBD2
J gene: TRBJ2-3
V gene: TRBV28
clone size: many
CDR3 protein: CASSFFPKRGASDTQYF
CDR3 DNA: TGTGCCAGCAGTTTTTTCCCCAAGCGGGGGGCCTCAGATACGCAGTATTTT

D gene: .
J gene: TRBJ1-6
V gene: TRBV15
clone size: few
CDR3 protein: CATSRGDSPLHF
CDR3 DNA: TGTGCCACCAGCAGAGGGGATTCACCCCTCCACTTT

D gene: .
J gene: TRBJ2-5
V gene: TRBV11-3
clone size: many
CDR3 protein: CASSLGPEQETQYF
CDR3 DNA: TGTGCCAGCAGCTTAGGGCCGGAGCAAGAGACCCAGTACTTC

D gene: .
J gene: TRBJ2-7
V gene: TRBV3-1
clone size: .
CDR3 protein: CASSQGLYGQYF
CDR3 DNA: TGTGCCAGCAGCCAAGGACTGTACGGGCAGTACTTC

D gene: .
J gene: TRBJ2-1
V gene: TRBV9
clone size: many
CDR3 protein: CASSLGTWTYNEQFF
CDR3 DNA: TGTGCCAGCAGCCTAGGGACTTGGACCTACAATGAGCAGTTCTTC

D gene: TRBD2
J gene: TRBJ2-7
V gene: TRBV30
clone size: many
CDR3 protein: CALERENPSYEQYF
CDR3 DNA: TGTGCCTTAGAGCGGGAGAACCCCTCCTACGAGCAGTACTTC

D gene: .
J gene: TRBJ1-2
V gene: TRBV13
clone size: many
CDR3 protein: CASSPGGETYGYTF
CDR3 DNA: TGTGCCAGCAGCCCAGGCGGGGAAACCTATGGCTACACCTTC

D gene: .
J gene: TRBJ2-5
V gene: TRBV5-1
clone size: .
CDR3 protein: CASSPDSLETQYF
CDR3 DNA: TGCGCCAGCAGCCCCGACAGCTTGGAGACCCAGTACTTC

D gene: TRBD2
J gene: TRBJ2-3
V gene: TRBV5-8
clone size: many
CDR3 protein: CASSLAGSGGQVTDTQYF
CDR3 DNA: TGTGCCAGCAGCTTGGCCGGGTCGGGAGGGCAGGTCACAGATACGCAGTATTTT

D gene: TRBD2
J gene: TRBJ2-1
V gene: TRBV7-6
clone size: many
CDR3 protein: CASSARTSGIEQFF
CDR3 DNA: TGTGCCAGCAGCGCGCGGACTAGCGGGATTGAGCAGTTCTTC

D gene: .
J gene: TRBJ2-7
V gene: TRBV3-1
clone size: .
CDR3 protein: CASSQDYPPNYEQYF
CDR3 DNA: TGTGCCAGCAGCCAAGACTACCCACCCAACTACGAGCAGTACTTC

D gene: TRBD1
J gene: TRBJ2-7
V gene: TRBV2
clone size: many
CDR3 protein: CASSDRASYEQYF
CDR3 DNA: TGTGCCAGCAGCGACAGGGCCTCCTACGAGCAGTACTTC

D gene: TRBD1
J gene: TRBJ2-7
V gene: TRBV6-2/TRBV6-3
clone size: many
CDR3 protein: CASSYSAGTDFYEQYF
CDR3 DNA: TGTGCCAGCAGTTACTCGGCCGGGACAGACTTCTACGAGCAGTACTTC

D gene: .
J gene: TRBJ1-5
V gene: TRBV9
clone size: few
CDR3 protein: CASSPQVSNQPQHF
CDR3 DNA: TGTGCCAGCAGCCCGCAGGTTAGCAATCAGCCCCAGCATTTT

D gene: .
J gene: TRBJ2-3
V gene: TRBV12-3/TRBV12-4
clone size: .
CDR3 protein: CASSYVSGDTQYF
CDR3 DNA: TGTGCCAGCAGTTACGTCTCAGGGGATACGCAGTATTTT

D gene: .
J gene: TRBJ1-3
V gene: TRBV10-2
clone size: .
CDR3 protein: CASSESGGINGNTIYF
CDR3 DNA: TGCGCCAGCAGTGAGTCGGGGGGGATAAATGGAAACACCATATATTTT

D gene: .
J gene: TRBJ2-5
V gene: TRBV28
clone size: many
CDR3 protein: CASSSVRKTQYF
CDR3 DNA: TGTGCCAGCAGTTCGGTGCGGAAGACCCAGTACTTC

D gene: TRBD2
J gene: TRBJ2-2
V gene: TRBV5-6
clone size: few
CDR3 protein: CASSSAGLAAGELFF
CDR3 DNA: TGTGCCAGCAGCTCGGCGGGACTAGCGGCCGGGGAGCTGTTTTTT

D gene: .
J gene: TRBJ1-2
V gene: TRBV3-1
clone size: .
CDR3 protein: CASSQDWGDNGYTF
CDR3 DNA: TGTGCCAGCAGCCAAGACTGGGGGGACAACGGCTACACCTTC

D gene: .
J gene: TRBJ1-2
V gene: TRBV28
clone size: many
CDR3 protein: CATRGDRIPYTF
CDR3 DNA: TGTGCCACCCGCGGCGACAGGATCCCCTACACCTTC

D gene: .
J gene: TRBJ1-1
V gene: TRBV5-1
clone size: .
CDR3 protein: CASSLSGGLNTEAFF
CDR3 DNA: TGCGCCAGCAGCTTATCCGGAGGTCTGAACACTGAAGCTTTCTTT

D gene: TRBD1
J gene: TRBJ1-1
V gene: TRBV7-3
clone size: .
CDR3 protein: CASSQGGPRDVAFF
CDR3 DNA: TGTGCCAGCAGCCAGGGGGGGCCCAGGGATGTAGCTTTCTTT

D gene: TRBD2
J gene: TRBJ2-7
V gene: TRBV18
clone size: many
CDR3 protein: CASSPFAGDGSYEQYF
CDR3 DNA: TGTGCCAGCTCACCATTCGCGGGGGACGGTTCCTACGAGCAGTACTTC

D gene: TRBD1
J gene: TRBJ1-2
V gene: TRBV12-3/TRBV12-4
clone size: many
CDR3 protein: CASSSGQLNYGYTF
CDR3 DNA: TGTGCCAGCAGTTCGGGACAGCTAAACTATGGCTACACCTTC

D gene: .
J gene: TRBJ2-3
V gene: TRBV6-2/TRBV6-3
clone size: many
CDR3 protein: CASRGGTGSRETDAQYF
CDR3 DNA: TGTGCCAGCAGAGGAGGAACAGGGTCCCGAGAGACAGATGCGCAGTATTTT

D gene: TRBD2
J gene: TRBJ2-7
V gene: TRBV20-1
clone size: many
CDR3 protein: CSARSGSSYEQYF
CDR3 DNA: TGCAGTGCTCGTAGCGGGAGTTCGTACGAGCAGTACTTC

D gene: .
J gene: TRBJ1-2
V gene: TRBV16
clone size: few
CDR3 protein: CASSQTHRGYGYTF
CDR3 DNA: TGTGCCAGCAGCCAAACCCATCGGGGGTACGGCTACACCTTC

D gene: .
J gene: TRBJ1-2
V gene: TRBV29-1
clone size: many
CDR3 protein: CSVVAQGPYGYTF
CDR3 DNA: TGCAGCGTTGTAGCCCAGGGGCCTTATGGCTACACCTTC

D gene: .
J gene: TRBJ2-5
V gene: TRBV7-9
clone size: few
CDR3 protein: CASSLALGGRPQETQYF
CDR3 DNA: TGTGCCAGCAGCTTAGCGCTTGGTGGGAGACCACAAGAGACCCAGTACTTC